This TCR beta chain was captured in a study of shared T cell receptors in the human thymus. TCRdb's table, derived via immunoSEQ multiplex PCR, lists solely in-frame clones and lacks some. The sample includes 450,000 to 650,000 clones, 75% to 80% of them seen just once. CDR3 length: 15 amino acids. CDR1 MDHEN and CDR2 SYDVKM come from the germline V gene. The germline V and J ends were trimmed by 7 bases and 5 bases, with 18 bases remaining between them. The sample also formed part of further work on human thymus T cells. This second study says: Healthy Finnish infants undergoing corrective surgery for congenital heart defects were the donors. The thymus tissue came from resections taken during corrective heart surgery. There appeared to be biased usage of V and J genes in thymic and blood repertoires. In unrelated individuals, thymic repertoires overlapped highly, according to related research.

Sequencing was done on a sample of thymocytes. This TCR was recovered from a boy under two years old with a congenital heart defect. This sequence joins TRBV28 and TRBJ1-5; D may be TRBD1 (6 bases). CDR3 DNA sequence: TGTGCCAGCATGGGGGGGGCTCTGAGGGATCAGCCCCAGCATTTT. This sequence encodes CASMGGALRDQPQHF.